The 8 T cell receptor beta chains reported below all come from one sample, sequenced in a study of CD8+ T cells in alopecia areata. Noted treatment: oral pan-JAK inhibitor, 5-10 mg twice daily. Isolated RNA was reverse transcribed into cDNA used as the sequencing template. TCRdb keeps only in-frame clones here, not all; method: immunoSEQ multiplex PCR. Found here are 120,000 or so clones, 58% of them singletons; the top ten hold under 35%. Sequenced material: CD8+ T cells sorted from blood, taken at week 4, from a patient treated with tofacitinib. The receptors originated from a human donor with alopecia areata.

About this clone itself: The identical CDR3 is also encoded by other nucleotide sequences in the sample. J is TRBJ1-2 and V is TRBV27; D perhaps matches TRBD1 (6 bases). The germline CDR1 and CDR2 sequences are MNHEY and SMNVEV (reference sequence). The CDR3 spans 13 residues. V lost 5 bases to trimming and J lost 3 bases, with 10 bases between them. CDR3 region: CASSPQGYYGYTF. For the CDR3, the DNA is TGTGCCAGCAGTCCACAGGGCTACTATGGCTACACCTTC.

This clone appeared a few times. J is TRBJ2-1 and V is TRBV11-1; the D call may be TRBD1 or TRBD2 (5 bases each). Trimming removed 5 bases at V and 2 bases at J, with 13 bases between. The CDR3 consists of 15 residues. Germline CDR1 reads SGHAT; CDR2 reads FQDESV (reference sequence). This CDR3 is CASSRMRGAYNEQFF. The CDR3, as DNA: TGTGCCAGCAGCCGGATGAGGGGTGCCTACAATGAGCAGTTCTTC.

This clone has only one observation. J is TRBJ1-2 and V is TRBV29-1; 10 bases fit TRBD1. The CDR3 consists of 14 residues. Germline V gene lookup returns CDR1 SQVTM and CDR2 ANQGSEA. The V segment lost 1 base and the J segment 2 bases; nucleotides outside the gene matches: 1. The CDR3, as DNA: TGCAGCGTTGAAGGGGGACAGGGGAACTATGGCTACACCTTC. Its protein is CSVEGGQGNYGYTF.

The rearrangement joins TRBV6-5 to TRBJ1-4, with 8 bases that match TRBD1. CDR3 length equals 11 residues. Germline V gene data show CDR1 as MNHEY and CDR2 as SVGAGI. J was trimmed by 15 bases and V by 5 bases; bases with no gene match: 5. The CDR3 is CASSPGQGVFF. The CDR3 region has the DNA TGTGCCAGCAGTCCAGGACAGGGAGTGTTTTTT.

The J gene is TRBJ2-7, the V gene TRBV30; no clear D. V was clipped by 7 bases and J by 2 bases, with 9 bases between them. This CDR3 spans 11 amino acids. Germline V gene sequence: CDR1 GTSNPN, CDR2 SVGIG (reference sequence). CDR3 sequence (DNA): TGTGCCTCGGACGCGACCTACGAGCAGTACTTC. Translation: CASDATYEQYF.

The chain uses TRBV30 and TRBJ1-2; 7 positions match TRBD1. The CDR3 extends over 12 amino acids. V was pared by 3 bases and J by 3 bases, with 1 base of the junction left unmatched. The germline CDR1 and CDR2 sequences are GTSNPN and SVGIG (reference sequence). The CDR3 nucleotides read TGTGCCTGGAGCACAGGGGACTATGGCTACACCTTC. Translating it yields CAWSTGDYGYTF. The full variable domain, completed using reference TRBV30 and TRBJ1-2, is SQTIHQWPATLVQPVGSPLSLECTVEGTSNPNLYWYRQAAGRGLQLLFYSVGIGQISSEVPQNLSASRPQDRQFILSSKKLLLSDSGFYLCAWSTGDYGYTFGSGTRLTVV.

The rearrangement joins TRBV15 to TRBJ2-4; D call uncertain. The CDR3 runs 12 residues. The V end was cut by 1 base, the J end by 6 bases, with 4 bases between. Germline assignment: CDR1 LNHNV and CDR2 YYDKDF (reference sequence). The CDR3 DNA is TGTGCCACCAGCAGAGGGGTAAACATTCAGTACTTC. This encodes CATSRGVNIQYF.

The rearrangement links TRBV7-6 to TRBJ1-5; D remains ambiguous. Germline CDR1 reads SGHVS; CDR2 reads FNYEAQ. The CDR3 contains 14 residues. Trimming pared 1 base from V and 8 bases from J, leaving 12 bases between. Here the CDR3 reads CASSLGEISEPQHF. The CDR3 DNA reads as TGTGCCAGCAGCTTAGGGGAGATCTCCGAGCCCCAGCATTTT.